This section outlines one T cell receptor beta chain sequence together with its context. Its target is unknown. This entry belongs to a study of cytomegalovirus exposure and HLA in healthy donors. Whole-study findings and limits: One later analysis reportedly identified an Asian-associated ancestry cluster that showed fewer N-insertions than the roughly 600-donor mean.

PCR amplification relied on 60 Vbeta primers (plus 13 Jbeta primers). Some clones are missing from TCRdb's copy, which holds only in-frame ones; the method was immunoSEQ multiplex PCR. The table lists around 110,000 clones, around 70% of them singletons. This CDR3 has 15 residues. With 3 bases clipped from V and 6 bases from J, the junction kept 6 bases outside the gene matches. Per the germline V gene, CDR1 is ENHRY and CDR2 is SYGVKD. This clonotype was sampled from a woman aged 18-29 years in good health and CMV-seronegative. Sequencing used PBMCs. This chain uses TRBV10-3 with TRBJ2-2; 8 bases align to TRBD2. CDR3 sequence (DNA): TGTGCCATCAGTGAAAGCGGGCGGGGGGCCGGGGAGCTGTTTTTT. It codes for CAISESGRGAGELFF.